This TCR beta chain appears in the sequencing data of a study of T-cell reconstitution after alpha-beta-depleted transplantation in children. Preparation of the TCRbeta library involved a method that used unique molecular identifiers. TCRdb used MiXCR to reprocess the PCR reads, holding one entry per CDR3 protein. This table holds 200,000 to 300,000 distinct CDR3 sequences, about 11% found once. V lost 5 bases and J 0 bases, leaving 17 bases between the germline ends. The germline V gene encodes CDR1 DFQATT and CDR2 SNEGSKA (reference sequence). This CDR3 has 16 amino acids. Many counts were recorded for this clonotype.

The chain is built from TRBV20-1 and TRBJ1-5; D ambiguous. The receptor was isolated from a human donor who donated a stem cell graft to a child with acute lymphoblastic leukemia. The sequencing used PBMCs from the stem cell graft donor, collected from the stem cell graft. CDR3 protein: CSALPGGQFSNQPQHF. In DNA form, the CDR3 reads TGCAGTGCTCTCCCCGGCGGGCAGTTTAGCAATCAGCCCCAGCATTTT.